The rows below give T cell receptor beta chains drawn from one sample of a study of CXCR3-negative and CXCR3-positive naive CD8 T cells. From the 5' RACE reads, TCRdb lists one entry per CDR3 protein and no DNA. The sample table includes roughly 8,000 distinct CDR3 sequences. Sequenced input: naive CXCR3- CD8+ T cells from blood. The receptors come from a human donor in good health. Some clones in this sample may be carry-over from other donors' samples. Both conserved end residues are part of each CDR3. Size tells how often a clone was seen (once, few, many) or the class of an expanded clone, and some rows leave it out.

j_call	v_call	clone_size	cdr3_aa
TRBJ2-1	TRBV19	NA	CASSLLGLAGAYNEQFF
TRBJ2-3	TRBV29-1	medium-sized	CSVAQTAWAPGDTQYF
TRBJ2-1	TRBV19	NA	CASSTPGLAANEQFF
TRBJ1-1	TRBV6-6	medium-sized	CASSQGTTEAFF
TRBJ2-1	TRBV7-2	medium-sized	CASNLNDRADREYNEQFF
TRBJ2-5	TRBV20-1	medium-sized	CSARGTAATTWYQETQYF
TRBJ1-4	TRBV19	NA	CASAPFNEKLFF
TRBJ1-1	TRBV20-1	NA	CSARDRGNTEAFF
TRBJ2-1	TRBV29-1	NA	CSVDIGPTSGTYNEQFF
TRBJ2-2	TRBV28	medium-sized	CASSLPRGGRGELFF
TRBJ2-3	TRBV29-1	medium-sized	CSVEIPSPDTQYF
TRBJ2-7	TRBV3-1	NA	CASSRILRDLFYEQYF
TRBJ1-6	TRBV5-1	NA	CASSLHRGGSPLHF
TRBJ2-3	TRBV3-1	NA	CASSQGLGQDTQYF
TRBJ2-1	TRBV5-1	medium-sized	CASRRSLAKNYNEQFF
TRBJ1-2	TRBV7-9	medium-sized	CASSPDNNYGYTF
TRBJ2-1	TRBV29-1	NA	CSARGQVDSKDSYNEQFF
TRBJ2-1	TRBV9	medium-sized	CASSVALAGGLEQFF
TRBJ2-3	TRBV29-1	medium-sized	CSVDAGMGTDTQYF
TRBJ2-1	TRBV29-1	medium-sized	CSVDWGDSYNEQFF
TRBJ2-7	TRBV7-6	NA	CASSSTGQFYEQYF
TRBJ2-1	TRBV29-1	NA	CSVAGEGPSYNEQFF
TRBJ2-1	TRBV6-2/TRBV6-3	medium-sized	CASSYSIERTYNEQFF
TRBJ2-1	TRBV12-3/TRBV12-4	medium-sized	CASSARTSSYNEQFF
TRBJ2-7	TRBV7-9	NA	CAISRGYEQYF
TRBJ2-1	TRBV29-1	medium-sized	CSVLVPTYNEQFF
TRBJ2-3	TRBV4-1	medium-sized	CASSQAARAGEDTQYF
TRBJ2-5	TRBV27	NA	CASSLFFGLETQYF
TRBJ2-3	TRBV5-1	medium-sized	CASSPRLAGNTDTQYF
TRBJ2-3	TRBV7-2	NA	CASSLLAGDTQYF
TRBJ1-2	TRBV6-2/TRBV6-3	NA	CASSPPGTVPYGYTF
TRBJ2-1	TRBV5-1	NA	CASSLAVERENNEQFF
TRBJ2-1	TRBV29-1	NA	CSVEALTGSDEQFF
TRBJ2-3	TRBV7-8	medium-sized	CASSLGWRHTDTQYF
TRBJ2-7	TRBV6-5	NA	CASRRWDGAYEQYF
TRBJ1-6	TRBV5-4	NA	CASSFRGGNSPLHF
TRBJ2-1	TRBV2	medium-sized	CASSEAPVSYNEQFF
TRBJ1-1	TRBV29-1	NA	CSVLGTAKDTEAFF
TRBJ1-4	TRBV29-1	NA	CSVLGQRTNEKLFF
TRBJ1-1	TRBV27	NA	CASSSTPLNTEAFF
TRBJ2-7	TRBV29-1	NA	CSVAGLRTYEQYF
TRBJ2-1	TRBV29-1	medium-sized	CSGQGLAGAVNYNEQFF
TRBJ2-1	TRBV19	medium-sized	CASSPTTQRESYNEQFF
TRBJ1-2	TRBV27	NA	CASSLSPGGQLNYGYTF
TRBJ2-1	TRBV18	NA	CASSSLAGESDNEQFF
TRBJ2-5	TRBV5-4	NA	CASSPDPLGETQYF
TRBJ2-5	TRBV5-5	NA	CASSLGDGQETQYF
TRBJ2-3	TRBV12-3/TRBV12-4	medium-sized	CASSSDDSTDTQYF
TRBJ2-7	TRBV29-1	NA	CSAQGHPEQYF
TRBJ1-1	TRBV13	medium-sized	CASSLNRGRTEAFF
TRBJ1-2	TRBV29-1	NA	CSVGPQGAGLGYTF
TRBJ2-1	TRBV2	NA	CASSLGTNSYNEQFF
TRBJ1-2	TRBV7-9	medium-sized	CASSLYLDYGYTF
TRBJ2-7	TRBV6-5	NA	CASSSFDSSYEQYF
TRBJ2-3	TRBV10-3	medium-sized	CAIGGTSGASTDTQYF
TRBJ2-7	TRBV29-1	medium-sized	CSVGSSGSIYEQYF
TRBJ2-1	TRBV12-3/TRBV12-4	medium-sized	CASSRSGTSAYNEQFF